This T cell receptor (beta chain) comes out of a study of early T cells in non-severe SARS-CoV-2 infection. As for the study in general: Bulk RNA taken from unsorted whole blood was sequenced, leaving chains unpaired.

Many counts were recorded for this clonotype. Its antigen is not known. Regarding the study as a whole: VDJdb matches were skewed toward anti-spike CD8 T cell responses.

V was cut by 8 bases and J by 12 bases, with 26 bases left in between. CDR3 size: 13 residues. Germline V gene sequence: CDR1 SQVTM, CDR2 ANQGSEA. Each single cDNA molecule received a unique molecular identifier. Via MiXCR, TCRdb re-called the 5' RACE reads, giving one row per CDR3 protein. The sample shows roughly 120,000 distinct CDR3 sequences, roughly 12% of them seen only once. The chain is built from TRBV29-1 and TRBJ2-7, with D tentatively TRBD2 (6 bases). The receptor's source is an adult who was a healthcare worker with PCR-confirmed SARS-CoV-2 infection or an uninfected control (not recorded which). The specimen was whole blood, collected at baseline. The CDR3 protein is CSPERVQRTNWYF. CDR3 bases: TGCAGCCCCGAGCGGGTACAGCGCACAAACTGGTACTTC.